This T cell receptor beta chain appears in the sequencing data of a study of Ad26.COV2.S vaccination and SARS-CoV-2 variants (dated by TCRdb to about 2021). Turning to the overall study: Donors in the vaccine arm were drawn from COV1001, a phase I-IIa trial of Ad26.COV2.S in healthy adults that was multicentre, randomized, double-blind and placebo-controlled. A total of 32 samples were included in the TCR-sequenced set, comprising around 19 Ad26.COV2.S vaccine recipients, 5 placebo recipients and 8 SARS-CoV-2 convalescent individuals. Ad26.COV2.S was administered intramuscularly at 5 x 10^10 or 1 x 10^11 viral particles, either as a single shot or as two shots given 56 days apart. Investigators remained blinded to trial group allocation during experiments and outcome assessment. Trial participants were randomized into five groups of five: low-dose or high-dose Ad26.COV2.S given once or twice, or placebo on both occasions. The specificity and breadth of SARS-CoV-2-reactive T cell receptors after Ad26.COV2.S vaccination were assessed by TCRbeta repertoire sequencing.

The treatment or condition label, as the study defines it: over 15 received Ad26.COV2.S at low or high dose, single or two shots; about 5 received placebo; per-sample allocation not given. For vaccine and placebo recipients, the sequenced repertoires came from samples collected on day 63 after the first injection. In Cohort 1b, about two dozen adults aged 18-55 years were enrolled at a single site in Boston, USA, between 29 July and 7 August 2020. Ad26.COV2.S was a replication-incompetent adenovirus type 26 vector expressing a prefusion-stabilized SARS-CoV-2 spike protein from the original Wuhan strain. Overall study outcomes, separate from this receptor: After vaccination, substantial breadth of spike-specific CD8+ and CD4+ T cell responses was reported. The study was not powered to compare responses between vaccine doses or regimens. Vaccine and placebo recipients had similar non-spike TCR breadth, a finding consistent with the vaccine containing only spike. Spike-specific TCR breadth was higher in Ad26.COV2.S recipients than in placebo recipients (P = 0.0014). The authors noted that the TCR breadth and depth analyses may have underestimated total T cell responses.

TCRbeta CDR3 regions were sequenced with the immunoSEQ Assay. After extraction, genomic DNA underwent amplification by bias-controlled multiplex PCR, followed by high-throughput sequencing. On the study's bioinformatics: Collapsing and filtering of sequences were performed to quantify the absolute abundance of each unique TCRbeta CDR3 region. T cell fraction was estimated by normalizing TCRbeta template counts to usable DNA, with usable DNA measured through amplification of reference genes found in all nucleated cells. Repertoire TCRs were annotated as SARS-CoV-2-specific when V gene, CDR3 amino acid sequence and J gene were exactly matched to a known reactive TCR set. The reference SARS-CoV-2 TCR set was derived from MIRA and filtered for enrichment in COVID-19-positive ImmuneCODE repertoires, a step that removed public or cross-reactive TCRs. Based on the MIRA antigens, annotated TCRs were further analysed at the level of specific ORF or position within ORF. Breadth was defined as annotated unique rearrangements over total unique productive rearrangements; depth was the summed frequency of those rearrangements. TCR breadth was compared between groups using two-sided Wilcoxon rank-sum tests. TCRdb limited this immuneACCESS table to in-frame rearrangements with V and J called. A share of clones is missing; checked studies link under half to unresolved V genes, and the rest is unexplained. That table gives V, J and clone size, and the DNA gave D and trimming. For this sample there are 300,000 to 400,000 clones; 90% appear just once. Together, the top ten hold roughly 6% of the sample.

The CDR3 has 15 amino acids, counting the end cysteine and phenylalanine. Left in the record is the CDR3 DNA by itself, 45 bases read in frame from the first base. As encoded in the germline V gene (reference sequence), CDR1 is LNHDA while CDR2 is SQIVND. The junction shows trimming of 1 base on V and 2 bases on J, plus 10 bases between the germline ends. Points on this clone: Which antigen it targets is not known. Per-nucleotide qualities are absent, and no much larger clonotype sits a single base away.

The V and J segments used are TRBV19 and TRBJ2-3; the D gene assignment is ambiguous. The TCR sequence derives from a person between 18 and 60 years old who received the Ad26.COV2.S COVID-19 vaccine or a placebo. This specimen was peripheral blood, taken in a trial of Ad26.COV2.S vaccine versus placebo. Here the CDR3 is given as CASSIVGALTDTQYF. The DNA sequence is TGTGCCAGTAGTATAGTAGGAGCCCTCACAGATACGCAGTATTTT.